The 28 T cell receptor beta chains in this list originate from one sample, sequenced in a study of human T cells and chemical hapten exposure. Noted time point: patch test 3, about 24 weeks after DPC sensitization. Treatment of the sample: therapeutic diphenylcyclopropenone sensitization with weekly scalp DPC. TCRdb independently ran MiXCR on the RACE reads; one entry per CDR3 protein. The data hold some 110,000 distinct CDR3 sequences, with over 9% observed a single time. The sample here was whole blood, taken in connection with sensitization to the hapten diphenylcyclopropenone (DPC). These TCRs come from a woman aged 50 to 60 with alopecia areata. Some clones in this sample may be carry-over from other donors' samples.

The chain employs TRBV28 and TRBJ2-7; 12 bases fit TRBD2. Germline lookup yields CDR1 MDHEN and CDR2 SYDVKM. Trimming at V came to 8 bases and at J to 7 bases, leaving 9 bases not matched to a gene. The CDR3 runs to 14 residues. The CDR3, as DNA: TGTGCCAGCCCCATGACTAGCGGGAGAGGTGAGCAGTACTTC. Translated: CASPMTSGRGEQYF. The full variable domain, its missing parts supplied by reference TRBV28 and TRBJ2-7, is DVKVTQSSRYLVKRTGEKVFLECVQDMDHENMFWYRQDPGLGLRLIYFSYDVKMKEKGDIPEGYSVSREKKERFSLILESASTNQTSMYLCASPMTSGRGEQYFGPGTRLTVT.

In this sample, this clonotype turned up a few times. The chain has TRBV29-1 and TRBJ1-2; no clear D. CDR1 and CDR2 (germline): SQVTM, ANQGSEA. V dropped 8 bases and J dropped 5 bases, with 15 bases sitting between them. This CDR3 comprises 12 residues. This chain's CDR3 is CSSGRLGYGYTF. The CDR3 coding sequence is TGCAGCTCCGGACGGTTGGGTTATGGCTACACCTTC.

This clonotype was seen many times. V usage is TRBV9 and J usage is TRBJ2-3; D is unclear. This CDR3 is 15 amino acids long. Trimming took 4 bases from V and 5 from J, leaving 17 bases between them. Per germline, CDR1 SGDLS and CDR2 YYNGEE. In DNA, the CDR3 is TGTGCCAGCAGCCTTAATCCCGGACGAGAAGATACGCAGTATTTT. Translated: CASSLNPGREDTQYF.

DNA for the CDR3: TGTGCCAGCACTCCCCTAGAGGGGCGTTCTAGCACAGATACGCAGTATTTT. Its protein is CASTPLEGRSSTDTQYF. V gene TRBV28 combines with J gene TRBJ2-3, with D tentatively TRBD1 or TRBD2 (5 bases each). Germline CDR1 MDHEN, CDR2 SYDVKM. The CDR3 runs 17 residues. Trimming shortened V by 7 bases and J by 0 bases, and 20 bases separated the two germline ends.

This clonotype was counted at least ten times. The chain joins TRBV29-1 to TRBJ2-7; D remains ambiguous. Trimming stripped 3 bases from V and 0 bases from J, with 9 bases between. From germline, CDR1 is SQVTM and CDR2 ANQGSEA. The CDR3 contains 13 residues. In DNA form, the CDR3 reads TGCAGCGTTGAGGAGCAGAACTCCTACGAGCAGTACTTC. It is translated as CSVEEQNSYEQYF.

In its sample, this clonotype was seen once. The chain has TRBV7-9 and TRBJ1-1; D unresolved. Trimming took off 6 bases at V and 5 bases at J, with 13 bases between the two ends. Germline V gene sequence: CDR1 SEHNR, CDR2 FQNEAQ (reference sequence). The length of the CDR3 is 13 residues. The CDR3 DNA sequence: TGTGCCAGCAGGGACGGGCCGGAGACTGAAGCTTTCTTT. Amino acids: CASRDGPETEAFF.

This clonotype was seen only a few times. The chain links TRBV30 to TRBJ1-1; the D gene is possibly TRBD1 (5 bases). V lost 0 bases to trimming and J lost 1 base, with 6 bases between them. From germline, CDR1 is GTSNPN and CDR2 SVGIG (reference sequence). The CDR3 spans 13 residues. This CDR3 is CAWSVGPNTEAFF. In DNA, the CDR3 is TGTGCCTGGAGTGTGGGACCGAACACTGAAGCTTTCTTT.

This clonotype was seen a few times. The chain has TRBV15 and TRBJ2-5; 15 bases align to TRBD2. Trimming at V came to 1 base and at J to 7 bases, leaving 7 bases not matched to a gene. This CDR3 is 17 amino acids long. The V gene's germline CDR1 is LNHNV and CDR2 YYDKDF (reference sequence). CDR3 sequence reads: CATSRVGTSGGFGTQYF. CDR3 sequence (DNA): TGTGCCACCAGCAGAGTAGGGACTAGCGGGGGGTTTGGGACCCAGTACTTC. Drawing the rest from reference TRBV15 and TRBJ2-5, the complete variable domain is DAMVIQNPRYQVTQFGKPVTLSCSQTLNHNVMYWYQQKSSQAPKLLFHYYDKDFNNEADTPDNFQSRRPNTSFCFLDIRSPGLGDTAMYLCATSRVGTSGGFGTQYFGPGTRLLVL.

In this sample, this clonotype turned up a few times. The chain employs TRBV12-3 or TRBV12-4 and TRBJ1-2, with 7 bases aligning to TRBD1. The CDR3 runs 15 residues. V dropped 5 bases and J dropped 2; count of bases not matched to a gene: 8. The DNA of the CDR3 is TGTGCCAGCAGTCCAACGGGGACAGCAAACTATGGCTACACCTTC. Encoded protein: CASSPTGTANYGYTF.

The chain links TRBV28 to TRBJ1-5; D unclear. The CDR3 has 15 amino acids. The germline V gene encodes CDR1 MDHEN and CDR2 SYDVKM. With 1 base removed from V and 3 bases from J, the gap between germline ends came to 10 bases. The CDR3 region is CASSLLGGPNQPQHF. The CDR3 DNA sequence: TGTGCCAGCAGTTTATTGGGCGGACCCAATCAGCCCCAGCATTTT.

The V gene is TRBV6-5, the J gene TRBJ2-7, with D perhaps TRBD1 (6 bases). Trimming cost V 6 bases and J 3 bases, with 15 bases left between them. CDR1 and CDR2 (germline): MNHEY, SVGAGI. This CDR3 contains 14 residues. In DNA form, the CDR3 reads TGTGCCAGCAGAGGGGCAGGGGTTATCTACGAGCAGTACTTC. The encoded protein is CASRGAGVIYEQYF.

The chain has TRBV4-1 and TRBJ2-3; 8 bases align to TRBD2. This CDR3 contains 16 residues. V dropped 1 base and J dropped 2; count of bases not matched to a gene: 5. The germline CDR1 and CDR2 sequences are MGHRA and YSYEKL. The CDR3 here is CASSQVAGGTTDTQYF. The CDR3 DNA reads TGCGCCAGCAGCCAAGTGGCGGGGGGCACCACAGATACGCAGTATTTT.

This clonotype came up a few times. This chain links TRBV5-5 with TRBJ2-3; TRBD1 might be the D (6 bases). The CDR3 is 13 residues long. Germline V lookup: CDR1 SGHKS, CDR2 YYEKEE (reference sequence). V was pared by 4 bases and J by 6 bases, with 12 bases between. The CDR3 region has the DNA TGTGCCAGCAGCGGGGGCCGTTGGGATACGCAGTATTTT. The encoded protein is CASSGGRWDTQYF.

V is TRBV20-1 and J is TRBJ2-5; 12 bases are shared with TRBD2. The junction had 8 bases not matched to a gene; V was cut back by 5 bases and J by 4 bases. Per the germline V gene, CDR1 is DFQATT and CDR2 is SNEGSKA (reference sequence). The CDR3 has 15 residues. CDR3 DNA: TGCAGTGCTGGCAGACTAGCGGGAGTCCCAGAGACCCAGTACTTC. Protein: CSAGRLAGVPETQYF.

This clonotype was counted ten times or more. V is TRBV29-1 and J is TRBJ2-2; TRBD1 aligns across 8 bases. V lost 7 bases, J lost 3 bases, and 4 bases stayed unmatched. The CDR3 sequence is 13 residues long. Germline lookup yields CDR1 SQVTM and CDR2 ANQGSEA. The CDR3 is CSADRGHTGELFF. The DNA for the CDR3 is TGCAGCGCCGACAGGGGACACACCGGGGAGCTGTTTTTT.

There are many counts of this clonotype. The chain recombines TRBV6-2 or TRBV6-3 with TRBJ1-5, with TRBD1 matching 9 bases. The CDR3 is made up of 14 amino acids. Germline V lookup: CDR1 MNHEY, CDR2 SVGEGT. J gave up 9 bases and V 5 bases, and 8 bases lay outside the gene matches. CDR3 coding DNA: TGTGCCAGCAGTCCGCCGGGACAGGGTATGCCCCAGCATTTT. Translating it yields CASSPPGQGMPQHF.

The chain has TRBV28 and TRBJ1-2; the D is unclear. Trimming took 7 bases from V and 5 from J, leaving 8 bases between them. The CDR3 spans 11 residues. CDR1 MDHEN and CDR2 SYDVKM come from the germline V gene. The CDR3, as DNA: TGTGCCAGCACCAACACATATGGCTACACCTTC. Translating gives CASTNTYGYTF.

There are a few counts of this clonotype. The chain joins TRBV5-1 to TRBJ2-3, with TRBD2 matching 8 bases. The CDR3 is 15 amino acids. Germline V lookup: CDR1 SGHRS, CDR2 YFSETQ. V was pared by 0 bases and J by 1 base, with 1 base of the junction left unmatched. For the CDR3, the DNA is TGCGCCAGCAGCTTGGTTAGCGGGGGCACAGATACGCAGTATTTT. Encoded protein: CASSLVSGGTDTQYF.

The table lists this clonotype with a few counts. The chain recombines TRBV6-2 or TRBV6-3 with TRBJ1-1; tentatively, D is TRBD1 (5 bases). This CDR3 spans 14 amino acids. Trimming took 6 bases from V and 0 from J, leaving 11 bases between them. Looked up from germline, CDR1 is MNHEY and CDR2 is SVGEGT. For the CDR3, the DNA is TGTGCCAGCAGGTCGGGACGGATGAACACTGAAGCTTTCTTT. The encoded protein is CASRSGRMNTEAFF.

In DNA, the CDR3 is TGTGCCAGCCGACAGCACACTGAAGCTTTCTTT. This translates into CASRQHTEAFF. V usage is TRBV6-5 and J usage is TRBJ1-1; possibly TRBD1 for D (5 bases). V lost 8 bases, J lost 3 bases, and 7 bases lay in between. This CDR3 contains 11 residues. CDR1 and CDR2 from the germline V gene are MNHEY and SVGAGI.

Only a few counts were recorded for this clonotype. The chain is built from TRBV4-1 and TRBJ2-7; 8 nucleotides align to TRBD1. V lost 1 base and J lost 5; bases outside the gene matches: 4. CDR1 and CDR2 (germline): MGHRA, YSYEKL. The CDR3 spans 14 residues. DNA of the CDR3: TGCGCCAGCAGCCAAGTTGGACAGGGCCACGAGCAGTACTTC. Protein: CASSQVGQGHEQYF.

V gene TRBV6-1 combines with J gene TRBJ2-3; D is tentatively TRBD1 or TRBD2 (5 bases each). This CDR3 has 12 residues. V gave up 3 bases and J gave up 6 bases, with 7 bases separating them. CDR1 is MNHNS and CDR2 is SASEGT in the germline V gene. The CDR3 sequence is CASSDWGDTQYF. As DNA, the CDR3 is TGTGCCAGCAGTGATTGGGGGGATACGCAGTATTTT.

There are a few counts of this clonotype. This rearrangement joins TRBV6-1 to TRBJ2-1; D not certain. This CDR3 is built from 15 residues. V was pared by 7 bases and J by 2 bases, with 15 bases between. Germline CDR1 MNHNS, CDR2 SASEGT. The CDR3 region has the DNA TGTGCCAGCACGAAGGGCCCGACGGCCTACAATGAGCAGTTCTTC. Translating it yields CASTKGPTAYNEQFF.

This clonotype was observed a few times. CDR3 DNA sequence: TGTGCCAGCAACCCACGTGGGGCGGGCAATCAGCCCCAGCATTTT. It yields the protein CASNPRGAGNQPQHF. V gene TRBV6-6 combines with J gene TRBJ1-5; tentatively, D is TRBD1 (5 bases). The CDR3 contains 15 residues. In germline, CDR1 is MNHNY, CDR2 SVGAGI (reference sequence). V lost 7 bases and J 2 bases, leaving 15 bases between the germline ends.

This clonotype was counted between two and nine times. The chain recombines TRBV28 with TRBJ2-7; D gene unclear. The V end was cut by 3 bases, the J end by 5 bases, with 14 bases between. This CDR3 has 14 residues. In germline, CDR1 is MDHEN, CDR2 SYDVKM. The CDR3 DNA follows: TGTGCCAGCAGTTTTTCTACCGAAACCCACGAGCAGTACTTC. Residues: CASSFSTETHEQYF.

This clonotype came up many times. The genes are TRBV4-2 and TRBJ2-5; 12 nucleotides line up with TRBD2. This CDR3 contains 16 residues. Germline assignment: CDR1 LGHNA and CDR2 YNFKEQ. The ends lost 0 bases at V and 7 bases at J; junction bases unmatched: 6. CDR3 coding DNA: TGTGCCAGCAGCCAAGAGACTAGCGGGAGATACGGGACCCAGTACTTC. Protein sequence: CASSQETSGRYGTQYF.

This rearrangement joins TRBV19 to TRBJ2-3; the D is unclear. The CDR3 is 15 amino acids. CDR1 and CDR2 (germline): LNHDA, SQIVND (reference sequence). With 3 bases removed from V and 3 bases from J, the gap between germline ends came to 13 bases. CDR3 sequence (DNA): TGTGCCAGTAGTATCAGGACCCTAGGGACAGATACGCAGTATTTT. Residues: CASSIRTLGTDTQYF.

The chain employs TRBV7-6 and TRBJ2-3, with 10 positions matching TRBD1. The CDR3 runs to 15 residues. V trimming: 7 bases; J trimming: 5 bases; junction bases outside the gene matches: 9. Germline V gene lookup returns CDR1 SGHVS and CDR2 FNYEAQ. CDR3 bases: TGTGCCAGCACCAGCCGGGACAGGGGAAAAGATACGCAGTATTTT. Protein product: CASTSRDRGKDTQYF.